Below, 19 T cell receptor beta chains from the same sample are listed, as sequenced in a study of T cells in Graves' hyperthyroidism and ophthalmopathy. RNA transcripts were the template for amplifying TCR beta CDR3 regions. With the HTBI primer set, the TCR CDR3 went through a first round of RT-PCR. Each CDR3 protein is one row after TCRdb ran MiXCR on the multiplex PCR reads. The data contain hundreds of thousands of distinct CDR3 sequences, 45% of them singletons. Sequencing used peripheral blood or thyroid tissue (not recorded which). These receptors were obtained from an adult man with Graves' disease, either hyperthyroidism or ophthalmopathy (not recorded which).

This clonotype has just a few counts. This chain joins TRBV2 and TRBJ1-1, with no clear D. This CDR3 contains 14 residues. Germline CDR1 SNHLY, CDR2 FYNNEI. V lost 7 bases and J lost 0, with 12 bases in between. CDR3 coding DNA: TGTGCCAGCACCCCACAGACCGTGAACACTGAAGCTTTCTTT. This encodes CASTPQTVNTEAFF. Combining the CDR3 with reference TRBV2 and TRBJ1-1 gives the whole variable domain EPEVTQTPSHQVTQMGQEVILRCVPISNHLYFYWYRQILGQKVEFLVSFYNNEISEKSEIFDDQFSVERPDGSNFTLKIRSTKLEDSAMYFCASTPQTVNTEAFFGQGTRLTVV.

V and J are TRBV7-8 and TRBJ2-6, with D possibly TRBD2 on 5 matching bases. Trimming cost V 2 bases and J 2 bases, with 13 bases left between them. CDR1 and CDR2 (germline): SGHVS, FQNEAQ. The CDR3 extends over 17 amino acids. CDR3 sequence: CASSLMPLAPGANVLTF. DNA for the CDR3: TGTGCCAGCAGCTTAATGCCGCTAGCTCCTGGGGCCAACGTCCTGACTTTC.

This clonotype turned up a few times. CDR3 in amino acids: CASSPGPSPLHF. Written as DNA, the CDR3 is TGTGCCAGCTCACCCGGACCTTCACCCCTCCACTTT. The chain has TRBV9 and TRBJ1-6; D gene uncertain. The ends were cut back, 7 bases at V and 9 bases at J, with 11 bases in the middle. CDR1 SGDLS and CDR2 YYNGEE come from the germline V gene. The CDR3 extends over 12 amino acids.

At least ten counts were recorded for this clonotype. This chain links TRBV15 with TRBJ1-5; 8 bases are a match to TRBD1. This CDR3 comprises 15 residues. Germline lookup yields CDR1 LNHNV and CDR2 YYDKDF (reference sequence). Losses at the gene ends were 1 base for V and 5 bases for J; bases not matched to a gene: 4. The CDR3 region has the DNA TGTGCCACCAGCAGAGGAAAGACAGGGGATCAGCCCCAGCATTTT. This gives the protein CATSRGKTGDQPQHF.

At least ten counts were recorded for this clonotype. The V and J genes are TRBV2 and TRBJ1-5; possibly TRBD1 for D (5 bases). Germline V gene data show CDR1 as SNHLY and CDR2 as FYNNEI. The CDR3 is made up of 15 amino acids. The germline V and J ends were trimmed by 4 bases and 1 base, with 11 bases remaining between them. CDR3: CASSGQGLSNQPQHF. In nucleotides, the CDR3 is TGTGCCAGCAGTGGGCAGGGACTCAGCAATCAGCCCCAGCATTTT.

The genes are TRBV7-9 and TRBJ1-4; 10 nucleotides agree with TRBD1. The CDR3 sequence is 15 residues long. J gave up 8 bases and V 5 bases, and 8 bases lay outside the gene matches. The germline gives CDR1 SEHNR, CDR2 FQNEAQ (reference sequence). CDR3: CASSPGGTGVEKLFF. CDR3 sequence (DNA): TGTGCCAGCAGCCCTGGTGGGACAGGGGTCGAAAAACTGTTTTTT.

The table lists this clonotype with a few counts. The rearrangement links TRBV7-2 to TRBJ2-7, with D perhaps matching TRBD1 (6 bases). There are 15 residues in the CDR3. Trimming shortened V by 5 bases and J by 2 bases, and 16 bases separated the two germline ends. Germline V gene data show CDR1 as SGHTA and CDR2 as FQGNSA. The CDR3, as DNA: TGTGCCAGCAGCGCCGCAGCGACAGGCCCCTACGAGCAGTACTTC. Translated, it gives CASSAAATGPYEQYF.

A word on this clonotype: The CDR3 carries no conserved terminal phenylalanine or tryptophan, so it likely arises from a read error. V usage is TRBV9 and J usage is TRBJ2-7; TRBD2 agrees at 11 bases. Trimming cost V 4 bases and J 3 bases; bases outside gene matches: 9. This CDR3 has 16 residues. Germline values: CDR1 SGDLS, CDR2 YYNGEE. The CDR3: CASSPSGTSGFYEQYL. Written as DNA, the CDR3 is TGTGCCAGCAGCCCTTCAGGGACTAGCGGATTCTACGAGCAGTACCTC.

The chain links TRBV29-1 to TRBJ1-4, with 9 bases that match TRBD1. Germline V gene lookup returns CDR1 SQVTM and CDR2 ANQGSEA. Trimming removed 6 bases from V and 6 bases from J; junction bases left unmatched: 5. This CDR3 spans 13 amino acids. Written as DNA, the CDR3 is TGCAGCGTGAAAAGACAGGGGGATGAAAAACTGTTTTTT. Translated, it gives CSVKRQGDEKLFF.

This clonotype occurred a few times. The rearrangement uses TRBV9 and TRBJ1-3; D gene unclear. Germline loops: CDR1 SGDLS, CDR2 YYNGEE. CDR3 length: 14 residues. Trimming removed 0 bases at V and 0 bases at J, with 4 bases between. This CDR3 is CASSVADSGNTIYF. The CDR3, as DNA: TGTGCCAGCAGCGTAGCCGACTCTGGAAACACCATATATTTT. Complete variable domain (other parts from reference TRBV9 and TRBJ1-3): DSGVTQTPKHLITATGQRVTLRCSPRSGDLSVYWYQQSLDQGLQFLIQYYNGEERAKGNILERFSAQQFPDLHSELNLSSLELGDSALYFCASSVADSGNTIYFGEGSWLTVV.

The chain couples TRBV29-1 to TRBJ1-3; TRBD1 aligns across 10 bases. This CDR3 has 11 residues. Germline CDR1 and CDR2: SQVTM and ANQGSEA. V shed 6 bases and J 10 bases; nucleotides not matched to a gene: 3. CDR3 coding DNA: TGCAGCGTCGGGACAGGGGAGACCATATATTTT. It yields the protein CSVGTGETIYF. Full variable domain (rest looked up from reference TRBV29-1 and TRBJ1-3): SAVISQKPSRDICQRGTSLTIQCQVDSQVTMMFWYRQQPGQSLTLIATANQGSEATYESGFVIDKFPISRPNLTFSTLTVSNMSPEDSSIYLCSVGTGETIYFGEGSWLTVV.

The rearrangement links TRBV5-1 to TRBJ1-1, with D maybe TRBD1 (6 bases). Looked up from germline, CDR1 is SGHRS and CDR2 is YFSETQ. The CDR3 extends over 16 amino acids. Trimming pared 0 bases from V and 0 bases from J, leaving 12 bases between. The CDR3 loop is CASSLEPTGMNTEAFF. CDR3 coding DNA: TGCGCCAGCAGCTTGGAACCGACAGGCATGAACACTGAAGCTTTCTTT.

The V gene is TRBV6-6, the J gene TRBJ1-4; D ambiguous. The CDR3 totals 15 residues. Germline V gene lookup returns CDR1 MNHNY and CDR2 SVGAGI (reference sequence). V was shortened by 5 bases and J by 6 bases, with 16 bases between the two germline ends. DNA of the CDR3: TGTGCCAGCAGTGATCTCCTGTCGGGTGATGAAAAACTGTTTTTT. Its translation: CASSDLLSGDEKLFF.

This clonotype appeared many times. The rearrangement uses TRBV10-1 and TRBJ1-5; TRBD1 is a possible D gene (5 bases). Trimming stripped 6 bases from V and 2 bases from J, with 11 bases between. CDR1 is WNHNN, CDR2 SYGVQD, per germline (reference sequence). The CDR3 length is 14 residues. CDR3 DNA: TGCGCCAGCAGGCAGGGAAATGGCAATCAGCCCCAGCATTTT. Amino acid sequence: CASRQGNGNQPQHF.

This clonotype was observed a few times. The chain uses TRBV12-3 or TRBV12-4 and TRBJ1-1, with D possibly being TRBD1 (6 bases). The ends were cut back, 2 bases at V and 5 bases at J, with 12 bases in the middle. This CDR3 has 14 residues. CDR3 in DNA: TGTGCCAGCAGTTTACCGGGACAAAAGACTGAAGCTTTCTTT. This gives the protein CASSLPGQKTEAFF.

The chain uses TRBV7-2 and TRBJ2-5, with TRBD2 matching 8 bases. The J call is uncertain, as TRBJ2-7 better fits the DNA end. Per the germline V gene, CDR1 is SGHTA and CDR2 is FQGNSA. CDR3 length: 15 residues. The CDR3 region has the DNA TGTGCCAGCAGCCTTAGCGGGAATCCCTCCTACGAGCAGTACTTC. Amino acids: CASSLSGNPSYEQYF.

This clonotype came up once. The gene calls are TRBV7-2 and TRBJ2-7; TRBD2 aligns across 8 bases. This CDR3 is 15 amino acids long. Germline-derived CDR1 and CDR2 are SGHTA and FQGNSA. V dropped 11 bases and J dropped 2; count of bases not matched to a gene: 14. CDR3 coding DNA: TGTGCCTGGAGTGTAGCGGGTAGCGGGGCCTACGAGCAGTACTTC. This encodes CAWSVAGSGAYEQYF.

V and J are TRBV10-2 and TRBJ2-7; no reliable D call. Trimming pared 11 bases from V and 0 bases from J, leaving 2 bases between. CDR3 length: 9 residues. Germline V gene lookup returns CDR1 WSHSY and CDR2 SAAADI. The CDR3 here is CAHSYEQYF. The CDR3 DNA sequence: TGCGCCCACTCCTACGAGCAGTACTTC.

The rearrangement uses TRBV2 and TRBJ2-6; D is perhaps TRBD1 (6 bases). The CDR3 covers 12 residues. Deletions cut 5 bases from V and 8 bases from J, with 7 bases between. Germline CDR1 is SNHLY and CDR2 is FYNNEI. The CDR3 DNA is TGTGCCAGCAGTCAGGGGCCCAACGTCCTGACTTTC. Its protein is CASSQGPNVLTF.